A single T cell receptor beta chain is shown here with its context. This record belongs to a study of quantifying T cell responses using KT2 cells. Study background: Reverse transcription used primers in the TCR alpha and beta constant regions.

The cDNA 3' end received a ligated oligonucleotide with a UMI. The first PCR ran 4 to 5 cycles with an equimolar RC1.1 and RC1.2 beta primer mix. MiXCR was run by TCRdb on the UMI-ligation and nested PCR reads, yielding one entry per CDR3 protein. In the table there are tens of thousands of distinct CDR3 sequences, approximately 7% of which are singletons. Germline V CDR1 and CDR2: MNHEY, SMNVEV (reference sequence). Trimming took 3 bases from V and 4 from J; bases not matched to a gene: 11. The CDR3 sequence is 16 residues long. Sample: PBMCs spiked with cells of the T cell clone KT2. V is TRBV27 and J is TRBJ1-1; TRBD1 agrees at 7 bases. The clonotype comes from a human donor. The CDR3 sequence is CASSLSVQGYRTEAFF. The CDR3 nucleotides are TGTGCCAGCAGTTTGTCGGTACAGGGGTATCGCACTGAAGCTTTCTTT.